These T cell receptor beta chains were read from a single sample in a study of blood T cell repertoires in COVID-19. Profiling relied on immunoSEQ multiplex PCR, and the TCRdb table lists in-frame clones only, not all of them. Among some 95,000 clones listed, around 93% were seen once. Input material: peripheral blood. The receptors derive from a human donor with active COVID-19. The donor label of this sample is uncertain. Both conserved end residues are part of each CDR3.

CDR3aa: CASSIPGSQNSPLHF
v_gene: TRBV28
j_gene: TRBJ1-6

CDR3aa: CASSPAGAETYNEQFF
v_gene: TRBV10-2
j_gene: TRBJ2-1

CDR3aa: CASSDPGGAKTQYF
v_gene: TRBV25-1
j_gene: TRBJ2-5

CDR3aa: CATSDFGDKYEQYF
v_gene: TRBV24-1
j_gene: TRBJ2-7

CDR3aa: CASTEGTDTDTQYF
v_gene: TRBV11-2
j_gene: TRBJ2-3

CDR3aa: CAWSRGRLTNTEAFF
v_gene: TRBV30
j_gene: TRBJ1-1

CDR3aa: CASRQDNNQPQHF
v_gene: TRBV19
j_gene: TRBJ1-5

CDR3aa: CATSDSRGGVSGELFF
v_gene: TRBV24-1
j_gene: TRBJ2-2

CDR3aa: CASSSTPDSYNEQFF
v_gene: TRBV5-4
j_gene: TRBJ2-1

CDR3aa: CSVDRGIYGYTF
v_gene: TRBV29-1
j_gene: TRBJ1-2

CDR3aa: CASSLVPLAGTQYF
v_gene: TRBV5-5
j_gene: TRBJ2-3

CDR3aa: CASSVSPVPSYNEQFF
v_gene: TRBV5-1
j_gene: TRBJ2-1

CDR3aa: CASSQGTGDSGAEAFF
v_gene: TRBV4-3
j_gene: TRBJ1-1

CDR3aa: CASSQEQGTPSPLHF
v_gene: TRBV4-1
j_gene: TRBJ1-6

CDR3aa: CASSQLRGVQETQYF
v_gene: TRBV3-1/TRBV3-2
j_gene: TRBJ2-5

CDR3aa: CASSTWTAEDSPLHF
v_gene: TRBV5-1
j_gene: TRBJ1-6

CDR3aa: CASSQAGGSFYNEQFF
v_gene: TRBV4-1
j_gene: TRBJ2-1

CDR3aa: CASSPQTSGGAEGFF
v_gene: TRBV6-2/TRBV6-3
j_gene: TRBJ2-1

CDR3aa: CASSKEWVQYF
v_gene: TRBV27
j_gene: TRBJ2-7

CDR3aa: CASSPTPLPNTEAFF
v_gene: TRBV9
j_gene: TRBJ1-1

CDR3aa: CASSYFSTDTQYF
v_gene: TRBV6-5
j_gene: TRBJ2-3

CDR3aa: CSALRGPNYGYTF
v_gene: TRBV29-1
j_gene: TRBJ1-2

CDR3aa: CASSQPGVAKNIQYF
v_gene: TRBV7-2
j_gene: TRBJ2-4

CDR3aa: CASSLSGQPQHF
v_gene: TRBV12-3/TRBV12-4
j_gene: TRBJ1-5

CDR3aa: CASSQSTGALTYNEQFF
v_gene: TRBV5-8
j_gene: TRBJ2-1

CDR3aa: CASSFSRAGYTGELFF
v_gene: TRBV5-5
j_gene: TRBJ2-2

CDR3aa: CASRTSGGVEQYF
v_gene: TRBV12-3/TRBV12-4
j_gene: TRBJ2-7

CDR3aa: CASSLTSDRGEPQHF
v_gene: TRBV7-3
j_gene: TRBJ1-5

CDR3aa: CASSAAELAGTKFF
v_gene: TRBV7-6
j_gene: TRBJ2-1

CDR3aa: CATGSGVTDTQYF
v_gene: TRBV4-1
j_gene: TRBJ2-3

CDR3aa: CASSEDSGGIDTQYF
v_gene: TRBV6-5
j_gene: TRBJ2-3

CDR3aa: CASSRQVSENGYTF
v_gene: TRBV7-9
j_gene: TRBJ1-2

CDR3aa: CASSSSEGARGNEQFF
v_gene: TRBV19
j_gene: TRBJ2-1

CDR3aa: CSSREGDGYTF
v_gene: TRBV29-1
j_gene: TRBJ1-2

CDR3aa: CASSLGQGNYGYTF
v_gene: TRBV18
j_gene: TRBJ1-2

CDR3aa: CASSQDTSTDTQYF
v_gene: TRBV4-3
j_gene: TRBJ2-3

CDR3aa: CASRRLAGKNIQYF
v_gene: TRBV2
j_gene: TRBJ2-4

CDR3aa: CASTGGPRGTEAFF
v_gene: TRBV6-5
j_gene: TRBJ1-1

CDR3aa: CASRGEGSNSPLHF
v_gene: TRBV25-1
j_gene: TRBJ1-6

CDR3aa: CASSFSGAYNSPLHF
v_gene: TRBV5-6
j_gene: TRBJ1-6

CDR3aa: CASSAQGEVDIQYF
v_gene: TRBV9
j_gene: TRBJ2-4

CDR3aa: CASSERTGESTDTQYF
v_gene: TRBV21-1
j_gene: TRBJ2-3

CDR3aa: CASSPAGTYGYTF
v_gene: TRBV5-1
j_gene: TRBJ1-2

CDR3aa: CASSRIAGGLINEQFF
v_gene: TRBV6-6
j_gene: TRBJ2-1

CDR3aa: CASSLPLLQGRNSPLHF
v_gene: TRBV5-8
j_gene: TRBJ1-6

CDR3aa: CASSPTTGVETQYF
v_gene: TRBV18
j_gene: TRBJ2-5

CDR3aa: CASSLDSYTEAFF
v_gene: TRBV11-3
j_gene: TRBJ1-1

CDR3aa: CASSPGGSYGYTF
v_gene: TRBV28
j_gene: TRBJ1-2

CDR3aa: CASSLNPSGATDTQYF
v_gene: TRBV7-3
j_gene: TRBJ2-3

CDR3aa: CASSQDRSGGELFF
v_gene: TRBV4-2
j_gene: TRBJ2-2